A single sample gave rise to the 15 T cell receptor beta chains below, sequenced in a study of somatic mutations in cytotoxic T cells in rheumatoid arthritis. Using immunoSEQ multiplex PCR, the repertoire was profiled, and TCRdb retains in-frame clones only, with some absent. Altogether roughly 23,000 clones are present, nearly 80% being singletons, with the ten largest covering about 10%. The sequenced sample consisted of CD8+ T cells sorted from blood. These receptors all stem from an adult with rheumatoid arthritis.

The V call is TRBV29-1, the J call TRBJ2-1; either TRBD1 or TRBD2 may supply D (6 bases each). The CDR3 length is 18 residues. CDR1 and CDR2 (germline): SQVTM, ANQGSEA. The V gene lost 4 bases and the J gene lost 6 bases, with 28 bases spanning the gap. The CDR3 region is CSVASFLVGGGWGNEQFF. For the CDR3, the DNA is TGCAGCGTTGCATCCTTTTTAGTGGGGGGCGGCTGGGGCAATGAGCAGTTCTTC.

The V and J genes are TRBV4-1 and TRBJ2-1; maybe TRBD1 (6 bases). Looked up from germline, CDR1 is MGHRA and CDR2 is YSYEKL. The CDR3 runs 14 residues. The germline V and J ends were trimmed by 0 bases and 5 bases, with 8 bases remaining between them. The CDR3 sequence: CASSQDRTDNEQFF. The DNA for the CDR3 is TGCGCCAGCAGCCAAGATCGGACAGACAATGAGCAGTTCTTC.

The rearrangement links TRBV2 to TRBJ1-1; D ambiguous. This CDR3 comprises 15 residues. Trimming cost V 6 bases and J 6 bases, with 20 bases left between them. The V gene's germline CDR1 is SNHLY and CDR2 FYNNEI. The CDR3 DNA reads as TGTGCCAGCAGGGGAAGACGTATAGAAGGGCCTGAAGCTTTCTTT. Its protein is CASRGRRIEGPEAFF. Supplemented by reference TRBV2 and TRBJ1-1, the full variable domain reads EPEVTQTPSHQVTQMGQEVILRCVPISNHLYFYWYRQILGQKVEFLVSFYNNEISEKSEIFDDQFSVERPDGSNFTLKIRSTKLEDSAMYFCASRGRRIEGPEAFFGQGTRLTVV.

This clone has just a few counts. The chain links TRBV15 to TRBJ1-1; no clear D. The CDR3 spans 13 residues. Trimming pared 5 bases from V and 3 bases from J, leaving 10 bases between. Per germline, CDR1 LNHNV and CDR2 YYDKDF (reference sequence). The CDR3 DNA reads TGTGCCACCAGCGGATTCGAGGACACTGAAGCTTTCTTT. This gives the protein CATSGFEDTEAFF.

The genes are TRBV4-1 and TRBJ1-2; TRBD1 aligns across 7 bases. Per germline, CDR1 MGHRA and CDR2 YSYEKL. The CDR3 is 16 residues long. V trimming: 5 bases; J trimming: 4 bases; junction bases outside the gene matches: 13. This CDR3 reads CASSWVEGASGYGYTF. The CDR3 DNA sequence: TGCGCCAGCAGCTGGGTGGAGGGGGCGAGCGGCTATGGCTACACCTTC.

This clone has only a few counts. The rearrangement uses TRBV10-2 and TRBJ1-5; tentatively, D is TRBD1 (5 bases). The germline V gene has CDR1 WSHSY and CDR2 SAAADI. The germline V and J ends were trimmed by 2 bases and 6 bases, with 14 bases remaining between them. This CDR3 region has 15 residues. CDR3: CASSEGREGSQPQHF. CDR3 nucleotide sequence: TGCGCCAGCAGTGAGGGAAGGGAGGGGAGTCAGCCCCAGCATTTT.

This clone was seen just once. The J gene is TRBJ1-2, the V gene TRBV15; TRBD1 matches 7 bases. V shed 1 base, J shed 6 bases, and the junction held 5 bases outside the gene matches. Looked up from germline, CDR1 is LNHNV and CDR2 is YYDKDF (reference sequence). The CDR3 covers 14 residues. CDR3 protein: CATSRVRGLDGYTF. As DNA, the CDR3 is TGTGCCACCAGCAGAGTCAGGGGGTTGGATGGCTACACCTTC. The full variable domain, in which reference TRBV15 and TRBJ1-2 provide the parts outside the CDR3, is DAMVIQNPRYQVTQFGKPVTLSCSQTLNHNVMYWYQQKSSQAPKLLFHYYDKDFNNEADTPDNFQSRRPNTSFCFLDIRSPGLGDTAMYLCATSRVRGLDGYTFGSGTRLTVV.

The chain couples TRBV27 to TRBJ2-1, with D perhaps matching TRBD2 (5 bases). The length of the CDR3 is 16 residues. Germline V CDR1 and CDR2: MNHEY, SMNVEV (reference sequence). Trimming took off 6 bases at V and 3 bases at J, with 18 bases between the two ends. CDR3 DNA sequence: TGTGCCAGCAGCTATCTCAGCGGAGATGGCTACAATGAGCAGTTCTTC. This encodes CASSYLSGDGYNEQFF.

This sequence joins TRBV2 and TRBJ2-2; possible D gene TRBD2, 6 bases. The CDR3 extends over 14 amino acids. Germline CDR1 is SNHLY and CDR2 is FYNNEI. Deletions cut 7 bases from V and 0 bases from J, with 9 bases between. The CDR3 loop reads CASIGTSNTGELFF. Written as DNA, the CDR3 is TGTGCCAGCATAGGGACTTCGAACACCGGGGAGCTGTTTTTT.

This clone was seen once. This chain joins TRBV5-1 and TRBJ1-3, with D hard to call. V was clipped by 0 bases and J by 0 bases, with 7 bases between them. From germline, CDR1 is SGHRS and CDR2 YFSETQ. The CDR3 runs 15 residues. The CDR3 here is CASSLDFYSGNTIYF. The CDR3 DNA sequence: TGCGCCAGCAGCTTGGACTTTTACTCTGGAAACACCATATATTTT. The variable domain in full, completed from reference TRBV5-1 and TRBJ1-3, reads KAGVTQTPRYLIKTRGQQVTLSCSPISGHRSVSWYQQTPGQGLQFLFEYFSETQRNKGNFPGRFSGRQFSNSRSEMNVSTLELGDSALYLCASSLDFYSGNTIYFGEGSWLTVV.

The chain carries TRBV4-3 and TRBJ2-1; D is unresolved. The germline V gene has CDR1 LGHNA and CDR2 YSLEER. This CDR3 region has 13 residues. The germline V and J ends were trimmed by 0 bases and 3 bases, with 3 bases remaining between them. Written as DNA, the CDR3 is TGCGCCAGCAGCCAAGATAACTACAATGAGCAGTTCTTC. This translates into CASSQDNYNEQFF.

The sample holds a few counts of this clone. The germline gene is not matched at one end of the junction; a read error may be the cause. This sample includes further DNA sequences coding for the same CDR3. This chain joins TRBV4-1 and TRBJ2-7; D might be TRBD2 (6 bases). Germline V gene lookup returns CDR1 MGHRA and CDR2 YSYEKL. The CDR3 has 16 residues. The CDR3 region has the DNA TGTGCCAGCAGCCAAGCCGGACTACAGTACTTCTACGAGCAGTACTTC. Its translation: CASSQAGLQYFYEQYF.

The CDR3 DNA reads as TGCGCCAGCAGCCAGGGACTAGCGGCCCGTCCTCCCCCTCAAGAGACCCAGTACTTC. Translating it yields CASSQGLAARPPPQETQYF. The chain recombines TRBV5-1 with TRBJ2-5, with 11 bases fitting TRBD2. The CDR3 runs 19 residues. Per the germline V gene, CDR1 is SGHRS and CDR2 is YFSETQ. The J segment lost 2 bases and the V segment lost 4 bases, leaving 16 bases of the junction unmatched. Full variable domain (rest looked up from reference TRBV5-1 and TRBJ2-5): KAGVTQTPRYLIKTRGQQVTLSCSPISGHRSVSWYQQTPGQGLQFLFEYFSETQRNKGNFPGRFSGRQFSNSRSEMNVSTLELGDSALYLCASSQGLAARPPPQETQYFGPGTRLLVL.

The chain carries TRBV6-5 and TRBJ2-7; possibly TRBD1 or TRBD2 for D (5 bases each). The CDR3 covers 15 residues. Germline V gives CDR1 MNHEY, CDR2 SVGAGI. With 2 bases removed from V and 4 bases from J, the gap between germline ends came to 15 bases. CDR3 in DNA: TGTGCCAGCAGTTACGTGTTGGGGGAAGGGTACGAGCAGTACTTC. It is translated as CASSYVLGEGYEQYF.

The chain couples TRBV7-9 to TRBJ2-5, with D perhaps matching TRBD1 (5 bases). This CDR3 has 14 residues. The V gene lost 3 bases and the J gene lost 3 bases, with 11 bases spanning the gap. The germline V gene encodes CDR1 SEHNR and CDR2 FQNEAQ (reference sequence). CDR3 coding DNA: TGTGCCAGCAGCTTTGTGCAGACAGAAGAGACCCAGTACTTC. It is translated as CASSFVQTEETQYF.